This T cell receptor beta chain was obtained from a study of blood T cell repertoires in COVID-19. For the study at large: The study drew acute and convalescent COVID-19 samples from the United States, Italy and Spain. T cells, B-cell-depleted T cells, or PBMCs provided the cDNA or gDNA that served as material.

The CDR3 has 13 residues. J was trimmed by 4 bases and V by 7 bases; bases with no gene match: 6. Authors' methods: Reference gene primer amplification yielded estimated nucleated cell counts. Using immunoSEQ multiplex PCR, the repertoire was profiled, and TCRdb retains in-frame clones only, with some absent. The V and J calls and clone size are taken from that table; D and trimming were inferred from the DNA. The sample lists roughly 68,000 clones; 88% were seen once. The Seattle patients joined while their infection was active and were tracked longitudinally afterward. V usage is TRBV12-3 or TRBV12-4 and J usage is TRBJ1-2, with TRBD1 identical over 7 bases. This receptor was identified in a woman aged 55 to 70 with COVID-19, enrolled during active disease. Sequenced: peripheral blood. The CDR3 sequence: CASTRQGPYGYTF. In DNA form, the CDR3 reads TGTGCCAGCACTAGACAGGGTCCCTATGGCTACACCTTC.